This TCR beta chain was recorded in a study of shared clonotypes between healthy human individuals. Study-wide findings and caveats: Naive subsets typically showed greater estimated richness than memory subsets.

Deep-level assay runs were performed. The table came from immunoSEQ multiplex PCR; TCRdb's copy has only in-frame clones and leaves some out. The data show around 2,000,000 clones, with roughly 96% seen just once and around 0.13% held by the top ten. The CDR3 covers 19 residues. V was trimmed by 0 bases and J by 1 base, leaving 17 bases between them. Germline V lookup: CDR1 SGHRS, CDR2 YFSETQ. For this clone: Its antigen remains unidentified.

This TCR was sampled from a man in his late teens or twenties in good health. Sequenced sample: naive CD4+ T cells sorted from blood. The subset was: CD45RA+ positively selected. The rearrangement links TRBV5-1 to TRBJ2-6; no definite D call. Here the CDR3 DNA reads TGCGCCAGCAGCTTGGCCGGGCCGTCGACATTATCTGGGGCCAACGTCCTGACTTTC. It encodes CASSLAGPSTLSGANVLTF.